Detailed here is one T cell receptor beta chain. The data belong to a study of blood T cell repertoires in COVID-19. On the study more broadly: T cells, B-cell-depleted T cells, or PBMCs supplied cDNA or gDNA.

Cohort 3 recovered donors had two negative PCRs, clearance, or symptom resolution. Per the authors' pipeline: The authors estimated nucleated cell counts from reference gene primer amplification. The method was immunoSEQ multiplex PCR; TCRdb's version includes in-frame clones alone and lacks a portion of them. For V, J and clone size, that table is used; D and trimming come from the DNA. The sample lists fewer than 250,000 clones, 84% occurring once. Trimming took off 4 bases at V and 1 base at J, with 14 bases between the two ends. This CDR3 comprises 15 residues. CDR1 is SGHDT and CDR2 is YYEEEE in the germline V gene.

The sequence was obtained from a young woman who had recovered from COVID-19. The chain combines TRBV5-6 with TRBJ1-2; D may be TRBD1 (6 bases). The sample taken for sequencing was PBMCs or T cells enriched from blood (not recorded which). This chain's CDR3 is CASSPRQGRNYGYTF. CDR3 nucleotides: TGTGCCAGCAGCCCCCGGCAGGGGCGTAACTATGGCTACACCTTC.